These T cell receptor beta chains were read from a single sample in a study of cytomegalovirus exposure and HLA in healthy donors. The table came from immunoSEQ multiplex PCR; TCRdb's copy has only in-frame clones and leaves some out. The table records over 75,000 clones, 67% of them present only once. Sequenced material: PBMCs. Receptor source: a man between 25 and 39 years old in good health and CMV-seronegative. Both conserved end residues are part of each CDR3. The order of the fields is V gene, CDR3 protein.

>TRBV6-5
CASSYVRQGSTEAFF
>TRBV10-1
CASSPGTAEAFF
>TRBV28
CASSFLLRGGHTGELFF
>TRBV7-2
CASSSQGNTEAFF
>TRBV6-1
CASSRQGKMTEAFF
>TRBV29-1
CSVLWEVGQPQHF
>TRBV30
CAWSVLEGGMDTEAFF
>TRBV4-2
CASSPTLAGGSTDTQYF
>TRBV29-1
CSVGTASYEQYF
>TRBV7-9
CASSPDPGRLGVGYTF
>TRBV11-3
CASTSMRAGGEAFF
>TRBV4-1
CASSQPTEHYGYTF
>TRBV18
CASSPNPGTGNYGYTF
>TRBV5-1
CASRLALSSYEQYF
>TRBV7-9
CASSPGGARNEQFF
>TRBV7-6
CASSLVGAGGAGNEQFF
>TRBV13
CASSYRQGARETQYF
>TRBV29-1
CSVGGADRGGTEAFF
>TRBV28
CASRSGLAGVFEQYF